The 2 T cell receptor beta chains below come from one sample, sequenced in a study of T-cell reconstitution after alpha-beta-depleted transplantation in children. Library preparation (for TCRbeta) was performed with unique molecular identifiers. A single record per CDR3 protein comes from TCRdb applying MiXCR to the PCR reads. Found here are about 830,000 distinct CDR3 sequences, roughly 15% of them singletons; the top ten hold about 5%. The sample consisted of PBMCs, mostly from graft donor cells, taken 360 days after TCRalphabeta/CD19-depleted stem cell transplant. The source is a male patient aged 10-17 years who had a stem cell transplant for acute lymphoblastic leukemia, so the T cells may come from the graft donor.

This sequence joins TRBV27 and TRBJ1-1; D might be TRBD1 (6 bases). This CDR3 comprises 17 residues. V was trimmed by 4 bases and J by 4 bases, leaving 22 bases between them. Germline loops: CDR1 MNHEY, CDR2 SMNVEV (reference sequence). The CDR3 region is CASSSPSNREVRTEAFF. The DNA for the CDR3 is TGTGCCAGCAGTTCTCCTTCTAACAGGGAGGTGCGCACTGAAGCTTTCTTT.

This clonotype was picked up a small number of times. The V call is TRBV9, the J call TRBJ1-3; no firm D call. The CDR3 extends over 16 amino acids. Per the germline V gene, CDR1 is SGDLS and CDR2 is YYNGEE. The V end was cut by 3 bases, the J end by 0 bases, with 13 bases between. The CDR3, as DNA: TGTGCCAGCAGCGGGAAAACCAGCTTCTCTGGAAACACCATATATTTT. It translates to CASSGKTSFSGNTIYF. Complete variable domain (other parts from reference TRBV9 and TRBJ1-3): DSGVTQTPKHLITATGQRVTLRCSPRSGDLSVYWYQQSLDQGLQFLIQYYNGEERAKGNILERFSAQQFPDLHSELNLSSLELGDSALYFCASSGKTSFSGNTIYFGEGSWLTVV.